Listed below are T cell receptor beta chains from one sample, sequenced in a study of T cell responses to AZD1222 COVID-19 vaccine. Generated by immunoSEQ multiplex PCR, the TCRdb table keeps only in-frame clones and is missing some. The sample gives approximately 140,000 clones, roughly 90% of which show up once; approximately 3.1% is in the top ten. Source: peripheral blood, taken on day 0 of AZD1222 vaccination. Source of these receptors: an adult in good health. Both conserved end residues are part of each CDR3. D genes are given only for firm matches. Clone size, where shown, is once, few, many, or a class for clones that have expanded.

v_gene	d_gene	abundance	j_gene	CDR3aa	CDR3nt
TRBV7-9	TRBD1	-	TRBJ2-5	CASSTRQGAQETQYF	TGTGCCAGCAGCACCCGACAGGGGGCGCAGGAGACCCAGTACTTC
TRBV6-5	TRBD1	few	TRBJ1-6	CASSYYRGSPLHF	TGTGCCAGCAGTTACTACAGGGGTTCACCCCTCCACTTT
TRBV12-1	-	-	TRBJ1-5	CASSSEGRGPSNQPQHF	TGTGCCAGCAGCTCTGAGGGCAGGGGACCTAGCAATCAGCCCCAGCATTTT
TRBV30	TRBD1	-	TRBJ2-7	CAWSETTGEEREF	TGTGCCTGGAGCGAAACCACAGGGGAAGAAAGGGAGTTC
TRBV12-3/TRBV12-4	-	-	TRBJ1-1	CASSRTGETEAFF	TGTGCCAGCAGTCGAACCGGGGAGACTGAAGCTTTCTTT
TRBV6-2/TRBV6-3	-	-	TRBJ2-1	CASSLAGYNEQFF	TGTGCCAGCAGTTTAGCAGGTTACAATGAGCAGTTCTTC
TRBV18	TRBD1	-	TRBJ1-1	CASSPFTGTESEAFF	TGTGCCAGCTCACCTTTCACCGGGACAGAGTCTGAAGCTTTCTTT
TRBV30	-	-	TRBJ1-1	CAWSIQGNTEAFF	TGTGCCTGGAGTATTCAGGGGAACACTGAAGCTTTCTTT
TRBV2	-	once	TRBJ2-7	CASSDLGGRSYEQYF	TGTGCCAGCAGTGATCTTGGCGGTCGATCCTACGAGCAGTACTTC
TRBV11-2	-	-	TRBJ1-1	CASRPVQGVRAEAFF	TGTGCCAGCAGGCCCGTACAGGGAGTCAGAGCTGAAGCTTTCTTT
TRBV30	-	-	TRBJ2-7	CALTTVSYEQYF	TGTGCCTTAACGACAGTGTCCTACGAGCAGTACTTC
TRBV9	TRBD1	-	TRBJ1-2	CASSGQGANYGYTF	TGTGCCAGCAGCGGACAGGGGGCTAACTATGGCTACACCTTC
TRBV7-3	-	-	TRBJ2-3	CASSLGGFTDTQYF	TGTGCCAGCAGCTTAGGAGGTTTCACAGATACGCAGTATTTT
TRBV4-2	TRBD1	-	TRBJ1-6	CASSPDPDRRPHF	TGTGCCAGCAGCCCAGACCCGGACAGGAGACCTCACTTT
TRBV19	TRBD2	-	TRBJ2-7	CASSDGTSNEQYF	TGTGCCAGTAGTGACGGGACTAGTAACGAGCAGTACTTC
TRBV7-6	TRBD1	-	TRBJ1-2	CASSHGQGRPPDGYTF	TGTGCCAGCAGCCATGGACAGGGCCGGCCACCTGATGGCTACACCTTC
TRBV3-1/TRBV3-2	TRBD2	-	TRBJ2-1	CASSQPTGLAGDEQFF	TGTGCCAGCAGCCAACCTACTGGACTAGCGGGAGATGAGCAGTTCTTC
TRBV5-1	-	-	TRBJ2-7	CASSDSASSYEQYF	TGCGCCAGCAGCGATAGCGCCAGCTCCTACGAGCAGTACTTC
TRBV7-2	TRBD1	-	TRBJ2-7	CASSQGQPHYEQYF	TGTGCCAGCAGCCAGGGACAGCCCCACTACGAGCAGTACTTC
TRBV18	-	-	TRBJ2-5	CASSPISQETQYF	TGTGCCAGCTCACCGATTTCCCAAGAGACCCAGTACTTC